These 28 T cell receptor beta chains came from one sample sequenced in a study of Graves' ophthalmopathy and Graves' hyperthyroidism. The TCR beta CDR3 regions underwent amplification from RNA transcripts. Amplification began with first-round RT-PCR using HTBI primers, then second-round multiplex PCR was performed. One entry per CDR3 protein results from TCRdb running MiXCR on the multiplex PCR reads. Among some 410,000 distinct CDR3 sequences listed, roughly 21% were seen once. Material: peripheral blood. The receptors were sampled from a woman between 18 and 29 years old with stable Graves' hyperthyroidism.

In this sample, this clonotype turned up many times. V and J are TRBV28 and TRBJ2-6, with 7 nucleotides matching TRBD1. Losses at the gene ends were 6 bases for V and 4 bases for J; bases not matched to a gene: 6. Germline lookup yields CDR1 MDHEN and CDR2 SYDVKM. The CDR3 extends over 15 amino acids. The CDR3 loop reads CASSNQGEGANVLTF. DNA for the CDR3: TGTGCCAGCAGCAACCAGGGGGAAGGGGCCAACGTCCTGACTTTC.

This clonotype was detected only a few times. This chain joins TRBV10-3 and TRBJ1-2; possible D gene TRBD1, 6 bases. The CDR3 spans 11 residues. Between the trimmed V and J ends, which lost 6 bases and 8 bases, there was a span of 10 bases. Germline assignment: CDR1 ENHRY and CDR2 SYGVKD. CDR3 loop: CAIRRGGGYTF. The CDR3 DNA reads TGTGCCATCAGGCGGGGGGGCGGCTACACCTTC.

This clonotype showed up many times. One junction end disagrees with the germline gene, perhaps due to a read error. This chain connects TRBV9 to TRBJ2-7, with 9 positions matching TRBD2. There are 15 residues in the CDR3. Germline assignment: CDR1 SGDLS and CDR2 YYNGEE. In nucleotides, the CDR3 is TGTGCCAGCAGCGCCAGCGGGACTAGCTCCAACGAGCAGTACTTC. Translating it yields CASSASGTSSNEQYF.

This clonotype appeared many times. The chain recombines TRBV19 with TRBJ1-2; 9 bases fit TRBD1. Trimming took 7 bases from V and 8 from J; bases not matched to a gene: 20. This CDR3 has 17 residues. CDR1 and CDR2 from the germline V gene are LNHDA and SQIVND (reference sequence). CDR3 DNA: TGTGCCAGTAATACGGGCACAGGGGGCGGTTATGTAAAGGGCTACACCTTC. Its translation: CASNTGTGGGYVKGYTF.

This clonotype was observed at least ten times. The chain combines TRBV4-1 with TRBJ2-7; 9 nucleotides line up with TRBD2. CDR3 size: 15 residues. CDR1 and CDR2 from the germline V gene are MGHRA and YSYEKL. The V segment lost 1 base and the J segment 4 bases; nucleotides outside the gene matches: 5. The CDR3 sequence: CASSQVLAGRYEQYF. The CDR3 nucleotides are TGCGCCAGCAGCCAAGTGCTAGCGGGAAGATACGAGCAGTACTTC.

The sample holds one count of this clonotype. The chain has TRBV6-1 and TRBJ1-5, with 9 bases matching TRBD1. Germline loops: CDR1 MNHNS, CDR2 SASEGT. The CDR3 loop spans 15 amino acids. The V gene end was trimmed by 6 bases and the J gene end by 4 bases; junction bases not matched to a gene: 7. CDR3 sequence: CASRAGTGLNQPQHF. The CDR3 DNA follows: TGTGCCAGCAGGGCCGGGACAGGGTTGAATCAGCCCCAGCATTTT.

This clonotype was recorded at least ten times. This rearrangement joins TRBV7-9 to TRBJ2-2; the D is unclear. The germline CDR1 and CDR2 sequences are SEHNR and FQNEAQ (reference sequence). V gave up 1 base and J gave up 0 bases, with 6 bases separating them. The CDR3 is 15 amino acids. The DNA for the CDR3 is TGTGCCAGCAGCTTAGGCCCGACGAACACCGGGGAGCTGTTTTTT. This translates into CASSLGPTNTGELFF.

This clonotype has a count of ten or more. A much larger clone is a single base away; this may be a read error. The chain is built from TRBV29-1 and TRBJ2-5; 7 bases match TRBD2. Germline CDR1 SQVTM, CDR2 ANQGSEA. CDR3 length: 13 residues. CDR3: CSVGSGTPEAQYF. The CDR3 DNA reads TGCAGCGTTGGAAGCGGGACCCCAGAGGCCCAGTACTTC.

This clonotype has at least ten counts. The chain uses TRBV11-2 and TRBJ2-7, with D maybe TRBD1 (5 bases). CDR1 SGHAT and CDR2 FQNNGV come from the germline V gene. V lost 1 base to trimming and J lost 10 bases, with 11 bases between them. This CDR3 is built from 12 residues. The DNA of the CDR3 is TGTGCCAGCAGCTTAGCAGGGTTGAACCAGTACTTC. The encoded protein is CASSLAGLNQYF.

Worth noting for this clonotype: Given the absence of the conserved phenylalanine or tryptophan at the CDR3 end, a read error is likely. The chain uses TRBV11-2 and TRBJ2-5, with D maybe TRBD2 (6 bases). The V end lost 2 bases, the J end lost 5 bases, and 12 bases lay between the germline ends. CDR1 and CDR2 from the germline V gene are SGHAT and FQNNGV. The CDR3 spans 14 residues. In nucleotides, the CDR3 is TGTGCCAGCAGCTTACCCGGTGGGAGGGAGACCCAGTACTCC. Protein: CASSLPGGRETQYS.

This CDR3 reads CASSGGGYSNQPQHF. The CDR3 coding sequence is TGTGCCAGCAGTGGGGGGGGGTATAGCAATCAGCCCCAGCATTTT. The gene calls are TRBV6-1 and TRBJ1-5, with D possibly matching TRBD1 (5 bases). CDR3 length: 15 amino acids. Deletions cut 4 bases from V and 0 bases from J, with 10 bases between. Germline V gene lookup returns CDR1 MNHNS and CDR2 SASEGT.

This clonotype has a count of ten or more. The chain couples TRBV14 to TRBJ1-1; D is possibly TRBD1 (6 bases). This CDR3 has 16 residues. With 4 bases removed from V and 4 bases from J, the gap between germline ends came to 19 bases. Germline V gives CDR1 SGHDN, CDR2 FVKESK. CDR3 protein: CASSRRVAGVPTEAFF. DNA for the CDR3: TGTGCCAGCAGCCGCAGGGTGGCAGGGGTTCCCACTGAAGCTTTCTTT.

At least ten counts were recorded for this clonotype. The chain is built from TRBV30 and TRBJ1-2; 7 bases match TRBD1. Looked up from germline, CDR1 is GTSNPN and CDR2 is SVGIG (reference sequence). This CDR3 has 17 residues. V shed 2 bases and J 2 bases; nucleotides not matched to a gene: 14. The CDR3 loop is CAWSPGQILLLNYGYTF. The CDR3 coding sequence is TGTGCCTGGAGTCCGGGACAGATCTTACTTTTGAACTATGGCTACACCTTC.

The gene calls are TRBV28 and TRBJ1-5; 7 bases agree with TRBD1. V shed 2 bases and J 4 bases; nucleotides not matched to a gene: 17. CDR1 and CDR2 from the germline V gene are MDHEN and SYDVKM. There are 19 residues in the CDR3. CDR3 residues: CASSLRPPGGFTLNQPQHF. The CDR3 nucleotides are TGTGCCAGCAGTTTACGGCCGCCAGGGGGTTTTACCCTTAATCAGCCCCAGCATTTT.

This clonotype came up many times. The chain uses TRBV6-1 and TRBJ1-6; D remains unclear. The CDR3 contains 11 residues. Germline V gives CDR1 MNHNS, CDR2 SASEGT. The ends were cut back, 5 bases at V and 6 bases at J, with 2 bases in the middle. CDR3 region: CASSSNSPLHF. Written as DNA, the CDR3 is TGTGCCAGCAGTTCTAATTCACCCCTCCACTTT.

This clonotype turned up a few times. The chain employs TRBV20-1 and TRBJ2-7, with D perhaps matching TRBD1 (5 bases). The germline V gene has CDR1 DFQATT and CDR2 SNEGSKA (reference sequence). With 2 bases removed from V and 5 bases from J, the gap between germline ends came to 16 bases. CDR3 length: 14 residues. CDR3 in DNA: TGCAGTGCTAGATTTGGGCAGGGAAGGGACGAGCAGTACTTC. Protein product: CSARFGQGRDEQYF.

In its sample, this clonotype was seen many times. V is TRBV5-1 and J is TRBJ2-7; D not certain. CDR1 is SGHRS, CDR2 YFSETQ, per germline. V lost 4 bases, J lost 0 bases, and 14 bases lay in between. The CDR3 runs to 15 residues. This CDR3 is CASSPSGWGSYEQYF. The CDR3 DNA sequence: TGCGCCAGCAGCCCCTCCGGATGGGGCTCCTACGAGCAGTACTTC.

This chain joins TRBV6-1 and TRBJ2-5, with D maybe TRBD1 (6 bases). CDR1 and CDR2 (germline): MNHNS, SASEGT. The CDR3 has 14 amino acids. V was clipped by 5 bases and J by 5 bases, with 15 bases between them. The DNA of the CDR3 is TGTGCCAGCAGTCCGGCAGGGGTGCAGGAGACCCAGTACTTC. This codes for CASSPAGVQETQYF.

This clonotype was recorded at least ten times. The V gene is TRBV20-1, the J gene TRBJ2-5; TRBD2 matches 11 bases. The trim removed 0 bases at V and 5 bases at J, leaving 8 bases unmatched. This CDR3 comprises 16 residues. Germline V CDR1 and CDR2: DFQATT, SNEGSKA (reference sequence). The CDR3 DNA follows: TGCAGTGCTAGAGATTTGACTAGCGGGATCCTGGAGACCCAGTACTTC. Encoded protein: CSARDLTSGILETQYF.

The chain couples TRBV12-3 or TRBV12-4 to TRBJ2-7; D perhaps matches TRBD1 (6 bases). The V and J ends lost 2 bases and 3 bases respectively, with 11 bases between them. This CDR3 spans 14 amino acids. For the CDR3, the DNA is TGTGCCAGCAGTTTATCCCCAGGGGTCTACGAGCAGTACTTC. Its translation is CASSLSPGVYEQYF.

There are many counts of this clonotype. The chain is built from TRBV7-6 and TRBJ1-1, with D uncertain. Trimming removed 6 bases from V and 6 bases from J, with 14 bases in between. CDR1 and CDR2 from the germline V gene are SGHVS and FNYEAQ. This CDR3 spans 13 amino acids. The CDR3 DNA reads TGTGCCAGCAGTTTATGGGCGGCGGCTGAAGCTTTCTTT. Translation: CASSLWAAAEAFF.

This clonotype appeared a few times. A read error may explain this, as a much larger clone is one base away. A read error is likely, as this CDR3 ends without the conserved phenylalanine or tryptophan. The rearrangement joins TRBV9 to TRBJ2-7; TRBD1 matches at 10 bases. CDR3 size: 14 residues. Germline CDR1 and CDR2: SGDLS and YYNGEE. Trimming at V came to 4 bases and at J to 7 bases, leaving 8 bases not matched to a gene. DNA for the CDR3: TGTGCCAGCAGCCCCCGGACAGGGGGTAGAGAGCAGTACTAC. This gives the protein CASSPRTGGREQYY.

Ten or more counts support this clonotype. This CDR3 is CASSQQPGRFGYTF. The DNA of the CDR3 is TGTGCCAGCAGCCAACAACCAGGGCGATTTGGCTACACCTTC. V gene TRBV14 combines with J gene TRBJ1-2; tentatively, D is TRBD1 (5 bases). This CDR3 spans 14 amino acids. V dropped 2 bases and J dropped 7 bases, with 14 bases sitting between them. CDR1 and CDR2 from the germline V gene are SGHDN and FVKESK.

At least ten counts were recorded for this clonotype. The rearrangement joins TRBV12-3 or TRBV12-4 to TRBJ1-1; D remains unclear. The CDR3 spans 14 residues. The V end lost 9 bases, the J end lost 0 bases, and 14 bases lay between the germline ends. This CDR3 reads CASSLSRLNTEAFF. The CDR3 DNA sequence: TGTGCCAGTAGTCTAAGCAGATTGAACACTGAAGCTTTCTTT.

This clonotype has a handful of counts. The chain employs TRBV6-1 and TRBJ2-7; TRBD1 is a possible D gene (6 bases). Trimming pared 5 bases from V and 3 bases from J, leaving 14 bases between. Germline values: CDR1 MNHNS, CDR2 SASEGT. CDR3 size: 14 residues. In DNA form, the CDR3 reads TGTGCCAGCAGTCCAACAGGGAAAGGCTACGAGCAGTACTTC. Amino acids: CASSPTGKGYEQYF.

At least ten counts were recorded for this clonotype. The chain joins TRBV25-1 to TRBJ2-2; 8 nucleotides line up with TRBD1. The length of the CDR3 is 15 residues. Germline CDR1 reads MGHDK; CDR2 reads SYGVNS. The J segment lost 3 bases and the V segment lost 3 bases, leaving 3 bases of the junction unmatched. Here the CDR3 DNA reads TGTGCCAGCAGTGACCTGGGACAGGACACCGGGGAGCTGTTTTTT. Protein: CASSDLGQDTGELFF. Complete variable domain (other parts from reference TRBV25-1 and TRBJ2-2): EADIYQTPRYLVIGTGKKITLECSQTMGHDKMYWYQQDPGMELHLIHYSYGVNSTEKGDLSSESTVSRIRTEHFPLTLESARPSHTSQYLCASSDLGQDTGELFFGEGSRLTVL.

This clonotype came up many times. The V gene is TRBV11-1, the J gene TRBJ1-6; 8 nucleotides match TRBD1. Looked up from germline, CDR1 is SGHAT and CDR2 is FQDESV (reference sequence). Losses at the gene ends were 8 bases for V and 7 bases for J; bases not matched to a gene: 22. CDR3 length: 19 residues. The CDR3 region has the DNA TGTGCCAGCGGATCGGGATTAGGACAGGGCGTAACTCAGAATTCACCCCTCCACTTT. Protein product: CASGSGLGQGVTQNSPLHF.

This clonotype was counted between two and nine times. V usage is TRBV12-3 or TRBV12-4 and J usage is TRBJ1-5, with 8 bases identical to TRBD1. The CDR3 loop spans 14 amino acids. With 1 base clipped from V and 5 bases from J, the junction kept 1 base outside the gene matches. CDR3 region: CASSLGRGHQPQHF. The CDR3 region has the DNA TGTGCCAGCAGTTTAGGCAGGGGGCATCAGCCCCAGCATTTT.